This T cell receptor (beta chain) was captured in a study of T-cell memory formation after mild COVID-19. General study results and limits: Clones contracting over day 15 to 85 were CD4/CD8 balanced, with later expanders leaning CD4+. SARS-CoV-2 specificity of second-wave clones peaking day 37 was unconfirmed. Mainly CM and EM harbored the contracting CD4+ clones; mainly EMRA harbored the CD8+ ones.

TCRdb used MiXCR to reprocess the 5' RACE reads, holding one entry per CDR3 protein. The top ten clones hold roughly 7.8% of a sample with roughly 510,000 distinct CDR3 sequences, about 18% of them seen once. The germline CDR1 and CDR2 sequences are DFQATT and SNEGSKA (reference sequence). This CDR3 spans 13 amino acids. Trimming pared 3 bases from V and 8 bases from J, leaving 16 bases between. This clonotype was recorded at least ten times. Antigen unknown. The sequencing input was PBMCs or a T cell subset sorted from them (not recorded which). The clonotype originates from an adult woman who had mild COVID-19 (a few samples of this study predate the infection). Cell type and time point are not known. The chain joins TRBV20-1 to TRBJ1-1, with D unresolved. The CDR3 DNA sequence: TGCAGTGCTAGGGGTGGAGTGAAGGGCGAAGCTTTCTTT. Its translation: CSARGGVKGEAFF.